The 18 T cell receptor beta chains in this list originate from one sample, sequenced in a study of Graves' ophthalmopathy and Graves' hyperthyroidism. RNA served as the template for amplifying TCR beta CDR3 regions. RT-PCR was first run with HTBI primers, then multiplex PCR in a second round. TCRdb passed the multiplex PCR reads through MiXCR, listing each CDR3 protein once. Among under 350,000 distinct CDR3 sequences, roughly 17% were seen once, and the ten largest hold roughly an eighth. Sample: peripheral blood. The receptors shown here come from an adult man with Graves' ophthalmopathy.

This clonotype was observed many times. The J gene is TRBJ2-7, the V gene TRBV28; D tentatively fits TRBD1 or TRBD2 (5 bases each). V was shortened by 6 bases and J by 5 bases, with 11 bases between the two germline ends. This CDR3 comprises 12 residues. Germline V lookup: CDR1 MDHEN, CDR2 SYDVKM. The CDR3 is CASRGDVHEQYF. The CDR3 DNA reads as TGTGCCAGCAGGGGGGATGTCCACGAGCAGTACTTC.

The table lists this clonotype with many counts. The chain is built from TRBV2 and TRBJ1-6; possibly TRBD1 for D (6 bases). This CDR3 has 20 amino acids. With 5 bases removed from V and 0 bases from J, the gap between germline ends came to 23 bases. Germline assignment: CDR1 SNHLY and CDR2 FYNNEI. DNA of the CDR3: TGTGCCAGCAGTTACCCAGGGGATTTGCCTGACTTCTCCTATAATTCACCCCTCCACTTT. It encodes CASSYPGDLPDFSYNSPLHF.

The chain has TRBV11-2 and TRBJ1-5; TRBD1 aligns across 7 bases. Looked up from germline, CDR1 is SGHAT and CDR2 is FQNNGV. The CDR3 has 17 residues. V was pared by 5 bases and J by 0 bases, with 10 bases of the junction left unmatched. CDR3 residues: CASSLRTGLYSNQPQHF. The CDR3 DNA sequence: TGTGCCAGCAGCCTGAGGACAGGCCTATATAGCAATCAGCCCCAGCATTTT.

Many counts were recorded for this clonotype. The V call is TRBV7-2, the J call TRBJ2-5, with 8 bases aligning to TRBD2. The trim removed 5 bases at V and 5 bases at J, leaving 7 bases unmatched. CDR3 length: 14 residues. The V gene's germline CDR1 is SGHTA and CDR2 FQGNSA. The CDR3 DNA sequence: TGTGCCAGCAGCGCAGGACTAGCAGGGGAGACCCAGTACTTC. It codes for CASSAGLAGETQYF.

This clonotype was observed many times. The J gene is TRBJ1-2, the V gene TRBV18, with D possibly matching TRBD1 (5 bases). CDR1 KGHSH and CDR2 LQKENI come from the germline V gene. The V end was cut by 3 bases, the J end by 4 bases, with 12 bases between. This CDR3 comprises 14 residues. The CDR3 DNA is TGTGCCAGCTCACCGGGGCCGAGGGGCTATGGCTACACCTTC. It yields the protein CASSPGPRGYGYTF.

This clonotype was seen ten or more times. The rearrangement links TRBV11-1 to TRBJ2-7, with 11 bases identical to TRBD2. V was clipped by 6 bases and J by 11 bases; unmatched bases: 18. Germline lookup yields CDR1 SGHAT and CDR2 FQDESV (reference sequence). This CDR3 region has 16 residues. CDR3 loop: CASSKLGTSGVTGKYF. The CDR3, as DNA: TGTGCCAGCAGTAAACTGGGGACTAGCGGAGTTACGGGGAAGTACTTC.

There are many counts of this clonotype. The rearrangement links TRBV10-3 to TRBJ2-7, with D perhaps TRBD1 or TRBD2 (5 bases each). The germline V gene encodes CDR1 ENHRY and CDR2 SYGVKD. This CDR3 has 13 amino acids. V was trimmed by 0 bases and J by 6 bases, leaving 9 bases between them. CDR3 DNA sequence: TGTGCCATCAGTGAGTCCCGGGACGCCGAGCAGTACTTC. It is translated as CAISESRDAEQYF.

This clonotype came up many times. The chain combines TRBV6-2 or TRBV6-3 with TRBJ2-7; 8 nucleotides align to TRBD1. V trimming: 5 bases; J trimming: 1 base; junction bases outside the gene matches: 7. Germline loops: CDR1 MNHEY, CDR2 SVGEGT. This CDR3 is built from 15 residues. CDR3 in DNA: TGTGCCAGCAGTCGCTGGACAGGGACATCCTACGAGCAGTACTTC. It translates to CASSRWTGTSYEQYF.

This clonotype was seen ten or more times. The chain combines TRBV12-3 or TRBV12-4 with TRBJ2-2; D possibly corresponds to TRBD1 (6 bases). Trimming cost V 7 bases and J 8 bases, with 20 bases left between them. This CDR3 has 15 amino acids. CDR3 amino acids: CASIPAQGSYGELFF. For the CDR3, the DNA is TGTGCCAGCATCCCCGCCCAGGGGAGCTATGGGGAGCTGTTTTTT.

This clonotype was detected many times. The gene calls are TRBV6-1 and TRBJ1-5; 11 bases are shared with TRBD1. The CDR3 is 17 residues long. Germline V lookup: CDR1 MNHNS, CDR2 SASEGT. Germline trimming cut 2 bases from V and 3 bases from J; bases unmatched to any gene: 6. The CDR3 here is CASSEPGTGGNNQPQHF. The DNA for the CDR3 is TGTGCCAGCAGTGAACCGGGGACAGGGGGAAACAATCAGCCCCAGCATTTT.

This clonotype was seen many times. V and J are TRBV4-3 and TRBJ2-2; D gene uncertain. The CDR3 totals 16 residues. Trimming shortened V by 2 bases and J by 4 bases, and 14 bases separated the two germline ends. Looked up from germline, CDR1 is LGHNA and CDR2 is YSLEER. The CDR3 bases are TGCGCCAGCAGCCAACAGCCTAGTGAGCCCACCGGGGAGCTGTTTTTT. Protein: CASSQQPSEPTGELFF.

On this clonotype: A much larger clone is a single base away; this may be a read error. Here the CDR3 reads CSAGTIGSGETQYF. The CDR3 DNA follows: TGCAGTGCCGGGACTATCGGGAGTGGAGAGACCCAGTACTTC. This sequence joins TRBV20-1 and TRBJ2-5, with 7 bases lining up with TRBD2. CDR1 and CDR2 from the germline V gene are DFQATT and SNEGSKA (reference sequence). Unmatched junction bases numbered 11, after V lost 6 bases and J lost 4 bases. The CDR3 length is 14 residues.

This clonotype was recorded at least ten times. The chain is built from TRBV6-2 or TRBV6-3 and TRBJ2-7; D is possibly TRBD2 (6 bases). The CDR3 runs 14 residues. Trimming took 9 bases from V and 6 from J, leaving 21 bases between them. The germline gives CDR1 MNHEY, CDR2 SVGEGT. The CDR3, as DNA: TGTGCCAGTGGGGGGACGAGGGAACTACGCGAGCAGTACTTC. Protein product: CASGGTRELREQYF.

CDR3 coding DNA: TGTGCCATTGCGTACGAGCAGTACTTC. It specifies CAIAYEQYF. This chain connects TRBV27 to TRBJ2-7; D not resolved. The V end lost 10 bases, the J end lost 4 bases, and 5 bases lay between the germline ends. In germline, CDR1 is MNHEY, CDR2 SMNVEV (reference sequence). The CDR3 loop spans 9 amino acids.

The CDR3 sequence is CASSFGLGQPQHF. The DNA for the CDR3 is TGTGCCAGCAGTTTTGGCTTGGGACAGCCCCAGCATTTT. The chain couples TRBV12-3 or TRBV12-4 to TRBJ1-5, with D uncertain. Trimming left V 3 bases short and J 7 bases short, with 10 bases between. The CDR3 covers 13 residues.

The chain couples TRBV12-3 or TRBV12-4 to TRBJ1-5, with 7 bases that match TRBD1. J gave up 2 bases and V 5 bases, and 6 bases lay outside the gene matches. This CDR3 spans 15 amino acids. The CDR3: CASSTTGLGNQPQHF. The CDR3 region has the DNA TGTGCCAGCAGTACGACAGGGTTGGGCAATCAGCCCCAGCATTTT.

This clonotype was detected ten times or more. The CDR3 bases are TGTGCCAGCACCCGGGACCGAACCTACGAGCAGTACTTC. Residues: CASTRDRTYEQYF. The chain recombines TRBV2 with TRBJ2-7; perhaps D is TRBD1 or TRBD2 (5 bases each). Looked up from germline, CDR1 is SNHLY and CDR2 is FYNNEI. V was pared by 7 bases and J by 2 bases, with 12 bases between. The CDR3 is 13 residues long.

This clonotype was seen many times. This chain links TRBV18 with TRBJ1-1; TRBD1 matches at 8 bases. V was clipped by 2 bases and J by 1 base; unmatched bases: 6. This CDR3 contains 16 residues. Germline CDR1 is KGHSH and CDR2 is LQKENI. The chain's CDR3 is CASSPTGGTGNTEAFF. The CDR3 nucleotides read TGTGCCAGCTCACCAACAGGTGGGACAGGGAACACTGAAGCTTTCTTT.